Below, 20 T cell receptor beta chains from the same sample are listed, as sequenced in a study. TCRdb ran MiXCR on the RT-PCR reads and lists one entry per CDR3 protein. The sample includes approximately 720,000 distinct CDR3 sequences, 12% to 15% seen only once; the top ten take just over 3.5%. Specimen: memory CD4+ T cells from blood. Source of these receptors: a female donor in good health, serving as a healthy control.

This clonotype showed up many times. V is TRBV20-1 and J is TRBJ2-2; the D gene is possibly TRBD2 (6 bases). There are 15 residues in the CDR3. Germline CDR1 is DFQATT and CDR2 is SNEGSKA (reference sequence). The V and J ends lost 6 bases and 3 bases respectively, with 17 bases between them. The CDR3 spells CSAGGSGLDTGELFF. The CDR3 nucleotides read TGCAGTGCCGGCGGCAGCGGGCTGGACACCGGGGAGCTGTTTTTT.

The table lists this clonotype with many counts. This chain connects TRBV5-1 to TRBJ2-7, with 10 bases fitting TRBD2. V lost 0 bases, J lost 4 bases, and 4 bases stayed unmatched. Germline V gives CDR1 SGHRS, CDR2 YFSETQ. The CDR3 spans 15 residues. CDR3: CASSLDTSGVYEQYF. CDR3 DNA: TGCGCCAGCAGCTTGGACACTAGCGGGGTGTACGAGCAGTACTTC.

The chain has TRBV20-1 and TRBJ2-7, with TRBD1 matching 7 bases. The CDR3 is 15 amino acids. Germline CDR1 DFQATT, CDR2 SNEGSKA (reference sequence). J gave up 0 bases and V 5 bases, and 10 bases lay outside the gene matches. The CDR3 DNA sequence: TGCAGTGCTGCAAACAGGGGCCTGTTCTCCTACGAGCAGTACTTC. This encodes CSAANRGLFSYEQYF.

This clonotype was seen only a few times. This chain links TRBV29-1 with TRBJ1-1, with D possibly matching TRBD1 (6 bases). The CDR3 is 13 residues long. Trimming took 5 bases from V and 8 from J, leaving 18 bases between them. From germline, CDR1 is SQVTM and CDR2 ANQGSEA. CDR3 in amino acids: CSVPGVVGGEAFF. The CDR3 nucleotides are TGCAGCGTTCCTGGGGTTGTTGGGGGCGAAGCTTTCTTT. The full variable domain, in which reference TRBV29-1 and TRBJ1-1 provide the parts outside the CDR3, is SAVISQKPSRDICQRGTSLTIQCQVDSQVTMMFWYRQQPGQSLTLIATANQGSEATYESGFVIDKFPISRPNLTFSTLTVSNMSPEDSSIYLCSVPGVVGGEAFFGQGTRLTVV.

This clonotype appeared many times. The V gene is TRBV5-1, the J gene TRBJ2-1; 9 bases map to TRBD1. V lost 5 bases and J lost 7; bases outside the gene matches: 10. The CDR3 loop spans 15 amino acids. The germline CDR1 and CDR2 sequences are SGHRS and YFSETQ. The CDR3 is CASRPGTGRLNEQFF. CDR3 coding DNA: TGCGCCAGCAGGCCCGGGACAGGGCGTCTAAATGAGCAGTTCTTC.

The CDR3 nucleotides read TGTGCCAGCAGCTTGTGGGCAGCAAGATACTCTGGGGCCAACGTCCTGACTTTC. Its translation: CASSLWAARYSGANVLTF. The chain employs TRBV5-4 and TRBJ2-6, with no clear D. This CDR3 spans 18 amino acids. Germline V gene lookup returns CDR1 SGHNT and CDR2 YYREEE (reference sequence). V dropped 1 base and J dropped 0 bases, with 14 bases sitting between them.

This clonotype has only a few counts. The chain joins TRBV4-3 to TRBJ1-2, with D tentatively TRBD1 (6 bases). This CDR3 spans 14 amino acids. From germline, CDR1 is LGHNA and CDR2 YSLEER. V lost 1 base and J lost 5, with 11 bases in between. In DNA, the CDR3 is TGCGCCAGCAGCCAAGGGGACACCCTTTATGGCTACACCTTC. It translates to CASSQGDTLYGYTF.

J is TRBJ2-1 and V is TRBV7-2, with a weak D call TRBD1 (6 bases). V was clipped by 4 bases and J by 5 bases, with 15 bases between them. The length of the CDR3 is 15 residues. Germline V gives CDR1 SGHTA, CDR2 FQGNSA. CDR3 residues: CASSSTLTGNNEQFF. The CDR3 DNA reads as TGTGCCAGCAGCTCGACTTTGACAGGTAACAATGAGCAGTTCTTC.

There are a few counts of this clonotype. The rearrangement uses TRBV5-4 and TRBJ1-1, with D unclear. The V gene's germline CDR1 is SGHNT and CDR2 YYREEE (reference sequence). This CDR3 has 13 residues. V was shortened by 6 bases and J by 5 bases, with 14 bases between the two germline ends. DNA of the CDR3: TGTGCCAGCACCCTGGGTCTGGGTACTGAAGCTTTCTTT. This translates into CASTLGLGTEAFF.

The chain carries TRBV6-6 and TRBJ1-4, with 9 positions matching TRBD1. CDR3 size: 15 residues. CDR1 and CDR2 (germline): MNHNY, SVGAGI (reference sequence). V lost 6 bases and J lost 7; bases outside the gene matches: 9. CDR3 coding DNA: TGTGCCAGCAGGATACAGGACAGGGGAGGTGAAAAACTGTTTTTT. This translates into CASRIQDRGGEKLFF.

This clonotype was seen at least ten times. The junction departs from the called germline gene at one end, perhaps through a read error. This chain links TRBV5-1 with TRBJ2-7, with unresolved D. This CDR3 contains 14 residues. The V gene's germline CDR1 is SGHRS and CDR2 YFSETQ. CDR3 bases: TGTGCCAGCAGCTTACCCTCGAGCTCCTACGAGCAGTACTTC. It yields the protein CASSLPSSSYEQYF.

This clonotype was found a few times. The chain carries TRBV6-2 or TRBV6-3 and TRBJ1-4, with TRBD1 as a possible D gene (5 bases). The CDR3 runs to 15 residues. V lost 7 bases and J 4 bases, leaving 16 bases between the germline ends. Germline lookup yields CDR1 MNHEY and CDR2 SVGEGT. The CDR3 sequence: CASKRGGLINEKLFF. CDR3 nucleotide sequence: TGTGCCAGCAAGAGGGGAGGACTGATTAATGAAAAACTGTTTTTT.

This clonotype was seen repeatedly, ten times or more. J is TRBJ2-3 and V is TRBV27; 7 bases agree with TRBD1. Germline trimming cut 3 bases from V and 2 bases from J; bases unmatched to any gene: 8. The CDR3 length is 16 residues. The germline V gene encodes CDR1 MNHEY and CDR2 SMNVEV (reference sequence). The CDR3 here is CASSFSGGGLTDTQYF. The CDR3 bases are TGTGCCAGCAGTTTCTCAGGGGGTGGACTCACAGATACGCAGTATTTT.

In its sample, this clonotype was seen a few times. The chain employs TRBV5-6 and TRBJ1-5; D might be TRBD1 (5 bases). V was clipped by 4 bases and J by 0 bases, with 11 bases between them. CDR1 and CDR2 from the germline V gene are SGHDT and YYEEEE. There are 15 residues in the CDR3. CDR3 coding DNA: TGTGCCAGCAGCCTGGGGGGGTTTAGCAATCAGCCCCAGCATTTT. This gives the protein CASSLGGFSNQPQHF.

In DNA form, the CDR3 reads TGTGCCAGCAGCGTAGGGGGTGAGGACAGATACGAGCAGTACTTC. Its protein product is CASSVGGEDRYEQYF. The chain combines TRBV9 with TRBJ2-7; maybe TRBD1 (6 bases). Trimming pared 0 bases from V and 4 bases from J, leaving 14 bases between. CDR1 is SGDLS and CDR2 is YYNGEE in the germline V gene. This CDR3 has 15 residues.

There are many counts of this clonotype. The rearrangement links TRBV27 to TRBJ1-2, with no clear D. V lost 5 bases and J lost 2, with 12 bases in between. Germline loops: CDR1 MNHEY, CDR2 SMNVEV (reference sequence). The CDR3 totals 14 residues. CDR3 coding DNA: TGTGCCAGCAGTCTAAAAGCTGGCAACTATGGCTACACCTTC. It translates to CASSLKAGNYGYTF.

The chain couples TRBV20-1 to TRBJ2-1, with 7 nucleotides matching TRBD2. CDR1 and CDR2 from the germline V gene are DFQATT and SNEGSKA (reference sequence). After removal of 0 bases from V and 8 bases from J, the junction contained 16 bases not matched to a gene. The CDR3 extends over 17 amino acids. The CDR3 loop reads CSARDMAGVRLIDEQFF. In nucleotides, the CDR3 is TGCAGTGCTAGAGATATGGCGGGAGTTCGCTTAATCGATGAGCAGTTCTTC.

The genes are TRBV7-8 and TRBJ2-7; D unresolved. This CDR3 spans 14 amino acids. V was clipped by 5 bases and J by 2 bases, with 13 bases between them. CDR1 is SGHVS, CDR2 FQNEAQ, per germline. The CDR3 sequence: CASSQLVMAYEQYF. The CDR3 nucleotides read TGTGCCAGCAGCCAGCTCGTAATGGCCTACGAGCAGTACTTC.

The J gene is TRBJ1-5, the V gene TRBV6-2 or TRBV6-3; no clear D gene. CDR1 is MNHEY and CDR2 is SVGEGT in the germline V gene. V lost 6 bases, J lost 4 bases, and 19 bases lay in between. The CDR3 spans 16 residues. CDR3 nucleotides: TGTGCCAGCAGCCCCCCGGCGGTCCTTCGAAATCAGCCCCAGCATTTT. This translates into CASSPPAVLRNQPQHF.

The CDR3 spells CASSSRTSNANRELFF. Written as DNA, the CDR3 is TGTGCCAGCAGCTCCAGGACTTCGAATGCTAACAGGGAGCTGTTTTTT. The chain recombines TRBV5-6 with TRBJ2-2; a possible D gene is TRBD2 (5 bases). This CDR3 comprises 16 residues. Germline V gives CDR1 SGHDT, CDR2 YYEEEE. Trimming pared 3 bases from V and 9 bases from J, leaving 21 bases between.